These T cell receptor beta chains were read from a single sample in a study of yellow fever vaccine responses in identical twins. TCRdb independently ran MiXCR on the RT-PCR reads; one entry per CDR3 protein. The sample records fewer than 1,500 distinct CDR3 sequences, about four fifths being singletons. The starting material was T cells from blood (PBMCs), unsorted or a sorted subset (not recorded which), obtained before or after yellow fever vaccination (not recorded which). Receptors originate from a female donor who received the yellow fever vaccine. Each CDR3 is given with its conserved first and last residue. A D gene is named only where the DNA matches it firmly. Clone size appears in some rows only: once, few, many, or a class for an expanded clone.

D	V	J	size	DNA	CDR3
-	TRBV6-6	TRBJ1-1	few	TGTGCCAGCAGTTACTCAGATTACCAGGGCCTGAACACTGAAGCTTTCTTT	CASSYSDYQGLNTEAFF
-	TRBV12-3/TRBV12-4	TRBJ1-5	-	TGTGCCAGCGCCATAGGGCAGGGCGGCAATCAGCCCCAGCATTTT	CASAIGQGGNQPQHF
-	TRBV30	TRBJ1-2	-	TGTGCCTGGAGTGACCTTGGCCACGGCTACACCTTC	CAWSDLGHGYTF
TRBD1	TRBV15	TRBJ2-7	-	TGTGCCACCAGCAGAGCGGGACAGGAAGGCTACGAGCAGTACTTC	CATSRAGQEGYEQYF
-	TRBV6-2/TRBV6-3	TRBJ2-1	-	TGTGCCAGCAGTTGGTCCGAGACTACCAACAATGAGCAGTTCTTC	CASSWSETTNNEQFF
TRBD2	TRBV20-1	TRBJ2-2	-	TGCAGTGCCAGGACTAGCGGGAACACCGGGGAGCTGTTTTTT	CSARTSGNTGELFF
-	TRBV4-3	TRBJ2-1	-	TGCGCCAGCAGCCAAGAAGGCCAAACAGGGTACAATGAGCAGTTCTTC	CASSQEGQTGYNEQFF
-	TRBV27	TRBJ2-3	-	TGTGCCAGCAGTTTATATAGTGCAGATACGCAGTATTTT	CASSLYSADTQYF
-	TRBV7-6	TRBJ2-2	-	TGTGCCAGCAGCCCCCCTGAGGGGTACACCGGGGAGCTGTTTTTT	CASSPPEGYTGELFF
-	TRBV7-9	TRBJ1-2	-	TGTGCCAGCAGCTTAGTTGCGGGGTATGGCTACACCTTC	CASSLVAGYGYTF
-	TRBV10-3	TRBJ1-2	-	TGTGCCTTACAGGGCGACGTTAACTATGGCTACACCTTC	CALQGDVNYGYTF
-	TRBV20-1	TRBJ1-1	-	TGCAGTGCTAGGGATGAAGCTTTCTTT	CSARDEAFF
TRBD2	TRBV11-3	TRBJ2-5	-	TGTGCCAGCTCCCCCGGCGGGAGTGGTGGGACCCAGTACTTC	CASSPGGSGGTQYF
-	TRBV5-6	TRBJ1-1	-	TGTGCCAGCAGCTTGGTAGGACCCCCGGTCCCTGAAGCTTTCTTT	CASSLVGPPVPEAFF
TRBD1	TRBV30	TRBJ1-2	-	TGTGCCTGGAGGGGACAGGGGTTCGGCGGCTACACCTTC	CAWRGQGFGGYTF
-	TRBV10-3	TRBJ2-3	-	TGTGCCATGAGAGGAGACCTAGCTCCCACAGATACGCAGTATTTT	CAMRGDLAPTDTQYF
-	TRBV4-1	TRBJ1-5	-	TGCGCCAGCAGCCAAGAGGTCAGGGGTGGTCAGCCCCAGCATTTT	CASSQEVRGGQPQHF
-	TRBV4-2	TRBJ2-5	-	TGTGCCAGCAGCCAAGGGGGGGAAGAGACCCAGTACTTC	CASSQGGEETQYF
-	TRBV20-1	TRBJ2-1	-	TGCAGTGCTAGAGTTCGACCGTGGGGCAATGAGCAGTTCTTC	CSARVRPWGNEQFF
-	TRBV6-2/TRBV6-3	TRBJ1-1	-	TGTGCCAGCAGTTACTCGAACCCAGGGTGGCATACTGAAGCTTTCTTT	CASSYSNPGWHTEAFF
-	TRBV15	TRBJ1-1	few	TGTGCCACCAGCGATCTCACGGGCAGCACTGAAGCTTTCTTT	CATSDLTGSTEAFF
-	TRBV13	TRBJ2-1	-	TGTGCCAGCGGGAAGGAGGTTACGATCTACAATGAGCAGTTCTTC	CASGKEVTIYNEQFF
-	TRBV11-2	TRBJ2-1	-	TGTGCCAGCAGCCCCTACGCGGGGACCCGAGGGGCCTACAATGAGCAGTTCTTC	CASSPYAGTRGAYNEQFF
-	TRBV11-1	TRBJ2-7	-	TGTGCCAGCAGCCACCCGGAAGATCCCTACGAGCAGTACTTC	CASSHPEDPYEQYF